These 3 T cell receptor beta chains came from one sample sequenced in a study of control samples from healthy donors and cancer patients. Assay used: immunoSEQ multiplex PCR; TCRdb lists only in-frame clones, some missing. This sample yields 90,000 to 140,000 clones, of which approximately 83% are seen a single time; less than 15% belongs to the top ten. Material: blood. The receptors originated from a woman aged 50 to 60 in good health.

A note on this clone: This may be a read error: a much more frequent sequence differs by one nucleotide. The same CDR3 is also encoded by other DNA sequences in this sample. The CDR3, as DNA: TGTGCCAGCAGTGAAACGAGGGAGACCCAGTACTTC. This codes for CASSETRETQYF. V is TRBV6-1 and J is TRBJ2-5; D not certain. Trimming removed 2 bases from V and 5 bases from J, with 6 bases in between. This CDR3 region has 12 residues. CDR1 and CDR2 from the germline V gene are MNHNS and SASEGT.

This chain uses TRBV6-5 with TRBJ1-2; the match to TRBD1 covers 10 bases. Losses at the gene ends were 6 bases for V and 5 bases for J; bases not matched to a gene: 9. The CDR3 spans 15 residues. Germline CDR1 is MNHEY and CDR2 is SVGAGI. DNA of the CDR3: TGTGCCAGCAGGATCCAGACAGGGGGCGAGTATGGCTACACCTTC. Amino acid sequence: CASRIQTGGEYGYTF.

The CDR3 region has the DNA TGTGCCAGCAGCCGTACTAGCGGGGGTAACTACGAGCAGTACTTC. Amino acids: CASSRTSGGNYEQYF. The V call is TRBV28, the J call TRBJ2-7; 11 positions agree with TRBD2. Trimming took 6 bases from V and 3 from J; bases not matched to a gene: 7. The CDR3 is 15 residues long. Per the germline V gene, CDR1 is MDHEN and CDR2 is SYDVKM.